The next 32 T cell receptor beta chains were all read from a single sample in a study of identical twins (dated by TCRdb to about 2016). The protocol used for the library was 5' RACE. The sample was run on an Illumina HiSeq 2000. TCRdb itself trimmed the public reads at Q25 with fastp, ran MiXCR and retained productive beta chains. Rows with one shared CDR3 protein collapse into an entry with the most common genes and DNA. This sample lists fewer than 650,000 distinct CDR3 sequences; around 7.5% were detected once. The ten biggest clones cover 1.6% of the sample. The same specimen was also included in a second study, on yellow fever vaccine responses in identical twins.

The material sequenced was PBMCs. The receptors originated from a woman aged 18-29 years in good health.

This rearrangement joins TRBV2 to TRBJ2-7, with 10 bases fitting TRBD2. The junction had 12 bases not matched to a gene; V was cut back by 0 bases and J by 4 bases. The CDR3 spans 18 residues. From germline, CDR1 is SNHLY and CDR2 FYNNEI. This CDR3 is CASSEAGKLSSGSYEQYF. CDR3 DNA: TGTGCCAGCAGTGAAGCGGGGAAATTATCTAGCGGGAGTTACGAGCAGTACTTC.

This clonotype appeared many times. The chain has TRBV5-1 and TRBJ2-1; 8 bases are a match to TRBD1. The CDR3 contains 15 residues. Per the germline V gene, CDR1 is SGHRS and CDR2 is YFSETQ. The junction had 6 bases not matched to a gene; V was cut back by 3 bases and J by 4 bases. Here the CDR3 DNA reads TGCGCCAGCAGCTCACGAACAGGGGGTTACAATGAGCAGTTCTTC. Protein product: CASSSRTGGYNEQFF.

The V and J genes are TRBV6-5 and TRBJ1-2; 8 positions agree with TRBD1. The V and J ends lost 2 bases and 3 bases, in that order; junction bases with no gene match: 8. This CDR3 contains 16 residues. Germline CDR1 is MNHEY and CDR2 is SVGAGI. The CDR3 loop reads CASSYARTGGDYGYTF. Here the CDR3 DNA reads TGTGCCAGCAGTTACGCCCGAACAGGGGGTGACTATGGCTACACCTTC.

The chain joins TRBV20-1 to TRBJ2-1; the match to TRBD2 covers 10 bases. The CDR3 runs to 14 residues. V lost 6 bases, J lost 5 bases, and 7 bases stayed unmatched. CDR1 DFQATT and CDR2 SNEGSKA come from the germline V gene (reference sequence). The CDR3 nucleotides read TGCAGTGCCAGAACCGGACTAGCGGACAATGAGCAGTTCTTC. Translation: CSARTGLADNEQFF.

This clonotype was detected only a few times. The chain has TRBV6-5 and TRBJ1-6; D gene unclear. Looked up from germline, CDR1 is MNHEY and CDR2 is SVGAGI. The V end lost 6 bases, the J end lost 8 bases, and 8 bases lay between the germline ends. The CDR3 extends over 12 amino acids. CDR3: CASRTWDSPLHF. DNA for the CDR3: TGTGCCAGCAGAACTTGGGATTCACCCCTCCACTTT.

This chain uses TRBV20-1 with TRBJ1-4, with D unclear. Trimming removed 0 bases at V and 3 bases at J, with 11 bases between. This CDR3 has 15 residues. CDR1 DFQATT and CDR2 SNEGSKA come from the germline V gene (reference sequence). CDR3 loop: CSARDAEQSNEKLFF. The CDR3 bases are TGCAGTGCTAGAGACGCTGAACAGTCTAATGAAAAACTGTTTTTT.

The rearrangement links TRBV20-1 to TRBJ2-7; 11 positions match TRBD2. The junction had 6 bases not matched to a gene; V was cut back by 6 bases and J by 5 bases. CDR1 is DFQATT, CDR2 SNEGSKA, per germline (reference sequence). This CDR3 spans 13 amino acids. The CDR3 here is CSAHSGRANEQYF. The CDR3 coding sequence is TGCAGTGCCCATAGCGGGAGGGCCAACGAGCAGTACTTC.

This clonotype was counted a few times. V gene TRBV7-2 combines with J gene TRBJ2-1, with D unresolved. The germline V and J ends were trimmed by 6 bases and 4 bases, with 16 bases remaining between them. Germline-derived CDR1 and CDR2 are SGHTA and FQGNSA. The CDR3 runs to 15 residues. CDR3 residues: CASSPSLSPYNEQFF. CDR3 nucleotide sequence: TGTGCCAGCAGTCCGTCACTATCCCCTTACAATGAGCAGTTCTTC.

The chain combines TRBV12-3 or TRBV12-4 with TRBJ2-3, with TRBD2 matching over 12 bases. V lost 3 bases, J lost 3 bases, and 10 bases stayed unmatched. The CDR3 sequence is 18 residues long. For the CDR3, the DNA is TGTGCCAGCAGTTTTAGGACTAGCGGGGTTGTTAAGACAGATACGCAGTATTTT. Its protein is CASSFRTSGVVKTDTQYF.

This clonotype was counted only a few times. The chain couples TRBV11-2 to TRBJ2-7; TRBD2 matches at 12 bases. The V gene end was trimmed by 4 bases and the J gene end by 7 bases; junction bases not matched to a gene: 5. CDR1 SGHAT and CDR2 FQNNGV come from the germline V gene. The CDR3 has 14 amino acids. For the CDR3, the DNA is TGTGCCAGCAGCTGGACTAGCGGGGAGATAGAGCAGTACTTC. Protein product: CASSWTSGEIEQYF.

V usage is TRBV24-1 and J usage is TRBJ2-7; D not resolved. This CDR3 has 13 residues. Trimming shortened V by 5 bases and J by 5 bases, and 12 bases separated the two germline ends. CDR1 and CDR2 from the germline V gene are KGHDR and SFDVKD. The CDR3 loop reads CATSGDLTDEQYF. CDR3 in DNA: TGTGCCACCAGTGGAGACTTAACCGACGAGCAGTACTTC.

The gene calls are TRBV15 and TRBJ2-3, with D unclear. This CDR3 region has 14 residues. Germline loops: CDR1 LNHNV, CDR2 YYDKDF (reference sequence). V was trimmed by 1 base and J by 0 bases, leaving 5 bases between them. The CDR3 DNA reads as TGTGCCACCAGCAGAGTTAGGAGCACAGATACGCAGTATTTT. It encodes CATSRVRSTDTQYF.

Many counts were recorded for this clonotype. This sequence may be a read error, since a much larger clone differs from it by one base. This sequence joins TRBV12-3 or TRBV12-4 and TRBJ1-5; no clear D gene. The V end lost 3 bases, the J end lost 6 bases, and 3 bases lay between the germline ends. The CDR3 extends over 11 amino acids. The CDR3 protein is CASSFGQPQHF. CDR3 DNA sequence: TGTGCCAGCAGTTTTGGTCAGCCCCAGCATTTT.

This clonotype came up a few times. This chain links TRBV5-1 with TRBJ2-5; D is possibly TRBD2 (6 bases). The CDR3 is made up of 14 amino acids. Germline V gene sequence: CDR1 SGHRS, CDR2 YFSETQ. V was cut by 3 bases and J by 1 base, with 10 bases left in between. The CDR3 DNA reads as TGCGCCAGCAGCTCATTAGCGGTCCAAGAGACCCAGTACTTC. Residues: CASSSLAVQETQYF.

This chain connects TRBV5-1 to TRBJ2-2, with D perhaps TRBD1 or TRBD2 (5 bases each). Trimming removed 7 bases at V and 0 bases at J, with 10 bases between. From germline, CDR1 is SGHRS and CDR2 YFSETQ. CDR3 length: 14 residues. CDR3 in DNA: TGCGCCAGCGGGACGCCTTCGAACACCGGGGAGCTGTTTTTT. Translated, it gives CASGTPSNTGELFF.

This clonotype has a count of ten or more. The chain combines TRBV12-3 or TRBV12-4 with TRBJ2-1; D gene uncertain. Between the trimmed V and J ends, which lost 6 bases and 10 bases, there was a span of 13 bases. The CDR3 loop spans 12 amino acids. CDR3 protein: CASSPQFFEQFF. The CDR3 DNA reads TGTGCCAGCAGCCCTCAGTTCTTCGAGCAGTTCTTC.

The chain recombines TRBV15 with TRBJ2-1, with TRBD1 matching over 9 bases. Germline trimming cut 4 bases from V and 9 bases from J; bases unmatched to any gene: 13. Germline V gives CDR1 LNHNV, CDR2 YYDKDF (reference sequence). The CDR3 consists of 16 residues. The CDR3 DNA reads TGTGCCACCAGCACCCACTCCGGGACAGGGAAAGGTGAGCAGTTCTTC. It translates to CATSTHSGTGKGEQFF.

The chain employs TRBV6-1 and TRBJ1-2; 8 nucleotides agree with TRBD1. V shed 7 bases and J 2 bases; nucleotides not matched to a gene: 15. Germline values: CDR1 MNHNS, CDR2 SASEGT. The CDR3 extends over 17 amino acids. In DNA form, the CDR3 reads TGTGCCAGCACCCAGACAGGGGTGTCTCGACAAAACTATGGCTACACCTTC. The encoded protein is CASTQTGVSRQNYGYTF.

This clonotype was found a few times. This chain connects TRBV5-1 to TRBJ2-5; possible D gene TRBD2, 5 bases. Per the germline V gene, CDR1 is SGHRS and CDR2 is YFSETQ. V lost 5 bases, J lost 2 bases, and 22 bases lay in between. This CDR3 has 17 amino acids. Here the CDR3 DNA reads TGCGCCAGCAGTTCTCTCGCGGCCCCGCGGGTACAAGAGACCCAGTACTTC. This gives the protein CASSSLAAPRVQETQYF.

This clonotype was counted ten times or more. The chain has TRBV5-1 and TRBJ1-6; 9 positions agree with TRBD1. V dropped 3 bases and J dropped 8; count of bases not matched to a gene: 3. Germline CDR1 is SGHRS and CDR2 is YFSETQ. The CDR3 runs 14 residues. The chain's CDR3 is CASSSGTGHSPLHF. CDR3 nucleotides: TGCGCCAGCAGCTCCGGGACAGGGCATTCACCCCTCCACTTT. Drawing the rest from reference TRBV5-1 and TRBJ1-6, the complete variable domain is KAGVTQTPRYLIKTRGQQVTLSCSPISGHRSVSWYQQTPGQGLQFLFEYFSETQRNKGNFPGRFSGRQFSNSRSEMNVSTLELGDSALYLCASSSGTGHSPLHFGNGTRLTVT.

This clonotype was seen more than once but under ten times. The chain recombines TRBV20-1 with TRBJ2-6; D is possibly TRBD2 (7 bases). CDR1 is DFQATT, CDR2 SNEGSKA, per germline (reference sequence). This CDR3 has 15 amino acids. V gave up 7 bases and J gave up 0 bases, with 13 bases separating them. The chain's CDR3 is CSVGGRTSGANVLTF. Here the CDR3 DNA reads TGCAGTGTGGGGGGGCGGACCTCTGGGGCCAACGTCCTGACTTTC.

V is TRBV7-9 and J is TRBJ2-7; tentatively, D is TRBD2 (6 bases). This CDR3 is 14 amino acids long. Trimming cost V 5 bases and J 3 bases, with 14 bases left between them. Germline values: CDR1 SEHNR, CDR2 FQNEAQ (reference sequence). In nucleotides, the CDR3 is TGTGCCAGCAGCCCATCGGGGGAGGTCTACGAGCAGTACTTC. Translating it yields CASSPSGEVYEQYF.

This clonotype was seen repeatedly, ten times or more. CDR3 nucleotide sequence: TGTGCCAGCAGCCAGGCGACTAGCGGGAGTATCGGGGAGCTGTTTTTT. Protein product: CASSQATSGSIGELFF. The chain combines TRBV3-1 with TRBJ2-2; TRBD2 matches 12 bases. Germline V CDR1 and CDR2: LGHDT, YNNKEL (reference sequence). With V trimmed by 3 bases and J by 7 bases, 6 bases remained unmatched. This CDR3 spans 16 amino acids.

The chain uses TRBV7-2 and TRBJ2-3; TRBD1 might be the D (6 bases). The ends were cut back, 7 bases at V and 2 bases at J, with 16 bases in the middle. Germline CDR1 reads SGHTA; CDR2 reads FQGNSA. This CDR3 spans 15 amino acids. CDR3 nucleotide sequence: TGTGCCAGCATCCCCTCCCACAGGGCCACAGATACGCAGTATTTT. Protein sequence: CASIPSHRATDTQYF.

This clonotype has a handful of counts. The V call is TRBV20-1, the J call TRBJ2-2; 7 nucleotides align to TRBD1. The CDR3 has 18 amino acids. Germline-derived CDR1 and CDR2 are DFQATT and SNEGSKA (reference sequence). Losses at the gene ends were 5 bases for V and 1 base for J; bases not matched to a gene: 16. CDR3 residues: CSAPQRGQAGVNTGELFF. The CDR3, as DNA: TGCAGTGCTCCTCAGAGAGGACAGGCAGGGGTGAACACCGGGGAGCTGTTTTTT.

CDR3 region: CASSHHYEQYF. The CDR3 DNA sequence: TGTGCCAGCAGCCACCACTACGAGCAGTACTTC. V is TRBV12-3 or TRBV12-4 and J is TRBJ2-7; D is unresolved. The CDR3 consists of 11 residues. V was shortened by 6 bases and J by 3 bases, with 6 bases between the two germline ends.

The V gene is TRBV10-2, the J gene TRBJ1-4, with D perhaps matching TRBD1 (5 bases). Germline V lookup: CDR1 WSHSY, CDR2 SAAADI. The CDR3 runs 15 residues. Between the trimmed V and J ends, which lost 2 bases and 7 bases, there was a span of 14 bases. In DNA, the CDR3 is TGCGCCAGCAGTGAGGCGACCCCGAGGGGTGAAAAACTGTTTTTT. Its protein is CASSEATPRGEKLFF.

This clonotype was seen a few times. The rearrangement links TRBV10-1 to TRBJ2-1; 12 nucleotides agree with TRBD2. The CDR3 runs 17 residues. Germline V CDR1 and CDR2: WNHNN, SYGVQD (reference sequence). The trim removed 0 bases at V and 2 bases at J, leaving 2 bases unmatched. In nucleotides, the CDR3 is TGCGCCAGCAGTGAGTCGCCTAGCGGGAGGGCCTACAATGAGCAGTTCTTC. Its protein is CASSESPSGRAYNEQFF.

V usage is TRBV12-3 or TRBV12-4 and J usage is TRBJ1-3, with 9 bases that match TRBD1. This CDR3 spans 16 amino acids. V shed 5 bases, J shed 2 bases, and the junction held 7 bases outside the gene matches. The CDR3 sequence: CASSKLDRGTGNTIYF. CDR3 coding DNA: TGTGCCAGCAGTAAACTCGACAGGGGGACTGGAAACACCATATATTTT.

Many counts were recorded for this clonotype. V and J are TRBV12-3 or TRBV12-4 and TRBJ2-3, with TRBD2 matching 7 bases. The CDR3 is made up of 17 amino acids. Trimming removed 2 bases from V and 0 bases from J; junction bases left unmatched: 8. CDR3 bases: TGTGCCAGCAGTTTAATGCCTCCGGGGGGTAGCACAGATACGCAGTATTTT. Translation: CASSLMPPGGSTDTQYF.

The chain is built from TRBV12-3 or TRBV12-4 and TRBJ2-2; D might be TRBD2 (5 bases). The ends were cut back, 10 bases at V and 0 bases at J, with 12 bases in the middle. The CDR3 is made up of 14 amino acids. In DNA form, the CDR3 reads TGTGCCACCTCGCTGACTACGAACACCGGGGAGCTGTTTTTT. Encoded protein: CATSLTTNTGELFF.

The chain combines TRBV7-8 with TRBJ2-5, with D hard to call. Germline values: CDR1 SGHVS, CDR2 FQNEAQ. CDR3 length equals 14 residues. V was cut by 2 bases and J by 1 base, with 8 bases left in between. CDR3 region: CASSLSTAQETQYF. The CDR3 nucleotides read TGTGCCAGCAGCTTAAGTACAGCCCAAGAGACCCAGTACTTC.